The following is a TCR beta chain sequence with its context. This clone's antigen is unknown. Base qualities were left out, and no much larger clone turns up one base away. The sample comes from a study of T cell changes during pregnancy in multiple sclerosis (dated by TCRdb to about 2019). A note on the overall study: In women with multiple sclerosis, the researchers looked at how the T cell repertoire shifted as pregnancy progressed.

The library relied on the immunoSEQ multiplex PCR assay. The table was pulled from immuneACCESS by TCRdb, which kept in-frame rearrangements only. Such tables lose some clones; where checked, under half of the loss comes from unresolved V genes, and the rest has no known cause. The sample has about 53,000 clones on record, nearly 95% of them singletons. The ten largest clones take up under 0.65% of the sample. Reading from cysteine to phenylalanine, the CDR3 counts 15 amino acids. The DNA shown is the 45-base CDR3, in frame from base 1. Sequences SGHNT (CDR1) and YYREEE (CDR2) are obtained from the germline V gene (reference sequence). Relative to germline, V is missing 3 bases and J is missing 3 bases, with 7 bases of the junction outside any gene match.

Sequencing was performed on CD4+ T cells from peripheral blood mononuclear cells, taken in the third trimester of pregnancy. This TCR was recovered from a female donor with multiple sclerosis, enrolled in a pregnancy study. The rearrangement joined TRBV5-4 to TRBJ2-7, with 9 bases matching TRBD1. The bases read TGTGCCAGCAGCTCACGGGACAGGGCGCACTACGAGCAGTACTTC. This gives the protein CASSSRDRAHYEQYF. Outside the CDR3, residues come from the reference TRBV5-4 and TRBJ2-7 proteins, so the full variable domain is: ETGVTQSPTHLIKTRGQQVTLRCSSQSGHNTVSWYQQALGQGPQFIFQYYREEENGRGNFPPRFSGLQFPNYSSELNVNALELDDSALYLCASSSRDRAHYEQYFGPGTRLTVT.